The 21 T cell receptor beta chains below all came from one sample that was sequenced in a study of shared clonotypes between healthy human individuals. Profiling relied on immunoSEQ multiplex PCR, and the TCRdb table lists in-frame clones only, not all of them. The table includes about 110,000 clones, roughly 70% detected once. The sample taken for sequencing was memory CD8+ T cells sorted from blood. Subset: CD45RO+ cells pooled with CCR7-negative TemRA cells. These receptors all come from a woman aged 25 to 39 in good health.

The chain carries TRBV5-1 and TRBJ2-7; D perhaps matches TRBD2 (5 bases). V was pared by 0 bases and J by 1 base, with 17 bases between. Germline CDR1 SGHRS, CDR2 YFSETQ. The CDR3 extends over 17 amino acids. CDR3: CASSLGLAAQISYEQYF. Written as DNA, the CDR3 is TGCGCCAGCAGCTTGGGGCTAGCTGCTCAAATATCCTACGAGCAGTACTTC.

The sample holds a few counts of this clone. The chain employs TRBV7-9 and TRBJ2-7, with no clear D. CDR1 is SEHNR, CDR2 FQNEAQ, per germline (reference sequence). The CDR3 is 14 amino acids. V lost 5 bases and J 3 bases, leaving 14 bases between the germline ends. CDR3 amino acids: CASSPALKYYEQYF. DNA of the CDR3: TGTGCCAGCAGCCCGGCCCTTAAATACTACGAGCAGTACTTC.

The genes are TRBV28 and TRBJ2-3; D gene ambiguous. Germline lookup yields CDR1 MDHEN and CDR2 SYDVKM. V lost 3 bases and J 2 bases, leaving 9 bases between the germline ends. The CDR3 extends over 14 amino acids. CDR3 nucleotide sequence: TGTGCCAGCAGTTTTTGTCCAGACACAGATACGCAGTATTTT. Protein product: CASSFCPDTDTQYF.

This clone was detected ten times or more. The chain combines TRBV9 with TRBJ2-7; 8 nucleotides match TRBD1. CDR3 length: 13 amino acids. V dropped 7 bases and J dropped 9; count of bases not matched to a gene: 12. In germline, CDR1 is SGDLS, CDR2 YYNGEE. In DNA form, the CDR3 reads TGTGCCAGCGGGCAGGGGGCGGTCGGGGCGCAGTACTTC. Protein sequence: CASGQGAVGAQYF. Drawing the rest from reference TRBV9 and TRBJ2-7, the complete variable domain is DSGVTQTPKHLITATGQRVTLRCSPRSGDLSVYWYQQSLDQGLQFLIQYYNGEERAKGNILERFSAQQFPDLHSELNLSSLELGDSALYFCASGQGAVGAQYFGPGTRLTVT.

The gene calls are TRBV5-1 and TRBJ2-2, with a tentative D call TRBD1 (6 bases). V was shortened by 4 bases and J by 8 bases, with 18 bases between the two germline ends. Germline loops: CDR1 SGHRS, CDR2 YFSETQ. This CDR3 contains 15 residues. CDR3 in DNA: TGCGCCAGCAGCCGGGCAGGGGATAGAATTGGGGAGCTGTTTTTT. Translation: CASSRAGDRIGELFF.

V gene TRBV6-1 combines with J gene TRBJ1-2, with D perhaps TRBD1 (5 bases). Germline values: CDR1 MNHNS, CDR2 SASEGT. The ends were cut back, 11 bases at V and 4 bases at J, with 17 bases in the middle. The CDR3 is made up of 13 amino acids. CDR3 sequence reads: CAYTAGLVYGYTF. CDR3 bases: TGTGCCTACACAGCGGGGCTCGTCTATGGCTACACCTTC.

This chain joins TRBV9 and TRBJ1-1, with D possibly matching TRBD1 (5 bases). The CDR3 is made up of 16 amino acids. Germline V gene sequence: CDR1 SGDLS, CDR2 YYNGEE. V lost 4 bases to trimming and J lost 0 bases, with 16 bases between them. CDR3 loop: CASSPLMRGVNTEAFF. The CDR3 region has the DNA TGTGCCAGCAGCCCCCTGATGAGGGGCGTGAACACTGAAGCTTTCTTT.

This sequence joins TRBV30 and TRBJ2-1; 7 nucleotides align to TRBD2. The CDR3 length is 15 residues. V lost 5 bases, J lost 6 bases, and 13 bases stayed unmatched. Germline lookup yields CDR1 GTSNPN and CDR2 SVGIG (reference sequence). CDR3: CAWGNLGLAANEQFF. In DNA, the CDR3 is TGTGCCTGGGGGAATCTGGGGCTAGCGGCCAATGAGCAGTTCTTC. The whole variable domain, filled in from reference TRBV30 and TRBJ2-1, reads SQTIHQWPATLVQPVGSPLSLECTVEGTSNPNLYWYRQAAGRGLQLLFYSVGIGQISSEVPQNLSASRPQDRQFILSSKKLLLSDSGFYLCAWGNLGLAANEQFFGPGTRLTVL.

A few counts support this clone. The rearrangement joins TRBV30 to TRBJ1-2, with TRBD1 matching over 12 bases. The CDR3 length is 14 residues. Germline lookup yields CDR1 GTSNPN and CDR2 SVGIG (reference sequence). V lost 4 bases and J lost 7; bases outside the gene matches: 7. CDR3 residues: CAWTPGTGGFGYTF. The CDR3 DNA reads TGTGCCTGGACCCCCGGGACAGGGGGCTTTGGCTACACCTTC.

The gene calls are TRBV6-4 and TRBJ2-1; unclear D gene. Trimming left V 3 bases short and J 0 bases short, with 9 bases between. The CDR3 contains 15 residues. The germline V gene encodes CDR1 MRHNA and CDR2 SNTAGT. The CDR3 here is CASSENLSSYNEQFF. Here the CDR3 DNA reads TGTGCCAGCAGTGAAAACCTCAGCTCCTACAATGAGCAGTTCTTC.

The J gene is TRBJ2-2, the V gene TRBV28; 14 positions agree with TRBD2. Germline values: CDR1 MDHEN, CDR2 SYDVKM. CDR3 length: 19 residues. J gave up 5 bases and V 5 bases, and 13 bases lay outside the gene matches. CDR3: CASSPHLGLAGVGTGELFF. The CDR3 nucleotides are TGTGCCAGCAGTCCGCACCTGGGACTAGCGGGAGTGGGGACCGGGGAGCTGTTTTTT.

The gene calls are TRBV6-1 and TRBJ1-2; tentatively, D is TRBD1 (6 bases). Per the germline V gene, CDR1 is MNHNS and CDR2 is SASEGT. This CDR3 region has 15 residues. Trimming cost V 0 bases and J 7 bases, with 15 bases left between them. CDR3 amino acids: CASSEAMGGAAGYTF. The CDR3 DNA is TGTGCCAGCAGTGAAGCCATGGGGGGCGCGGCTGGCTACACCTTC.

The V and J genes are TRBV21-1 and TRBJ1-4. TRBV21-1 represents a pseudogene. This CDR3 region has 16 residues. Here the CDR3 reads CASRLEHKVHNEKLFF. The CDR3 bases are TGTGCCAGCAGGCTAGAGCACAAGGTGCATAATGAAAAACTGTTTTTT.

This chain links TRBV5-1 with TRBJ2-3; 7 nucleotides align to TRBD2. This CDR3 contains 16 residues. Germline CDR1 SGHRS, CDR2 YFSETQ. J was trimmed by 4 bases and V by 4 bases; bases with no gene match: 12. In DNA form, the CDR3 reads TGCGCCAGCAGCCACCGGGACTACCGGGCACCAGATACGCAGTATTTT. Translation: CASSHRDYRAPDTQYF.

The CDR3 DNA follows: TGCGCCAGCAGCCAAGATCGGGGGATTAATCAGCCCCAGCATTTT. Its protein product is CASSQDRGINQPQHF. The V and J genes are TRBV4-1 and TRBJ1-5, with D possibly matching TRBD1 (5 bases). CDR3 size: 15 residues. Trimming left V 0 bases short and J 4 bases short, with 10 bases between. Germline assignment: CDR1 MGHRA and CDR2 YSYEKL.

At least ten counts were recorded for this clone. The genes are TRBV14 and TRBJ2-1; maybe TRBD2 (6 bases). Trimming shortened V by 4 bases and J by 10 bases, and 17 bases separated the two germline ends. There are 14 residues in the CDR3. CDR1 and CDR2 from the germline V gene are SGHDN and FVKESK. The CDR3 here is CASSPYRGGIEQFF. CDR3 nucleotide sequence: TGTGCCAGCAGCCCCTACCGGGGCGGGATCGAGCAGTTCTTC.

This chain joins TRBV7-2 and TRBJ1-5; possible D gene TRBD1, 5 bases. Germline-derived CDR1 and CDR2 are SGHTA and FQGNSA. The CDR3 covers 14 residues. Between the trimmed V and J ends, which lost 5 bases and 6 bases, there was a span of 14 bases. CDR3 protein: CASSLMGVAQPQHF. The CDR3 bases are TGTGCCAGCAGCCTCATGGGGGTTGCTCAGCCCCAGCATTTT.

This sequence joins TRBV5-1 and TRBJ2-1; D is unclear. V lost 3 bases and J 6 bases, leaving 13 bases between the germline ends. Per the germline V gene, CDR1 is SGHRS and CDR2 is YFSETQ. CDR3 length: 14 amino acids. CDR3 residues: CASSSATEFNEQFF. The DNA of the CDR3 is TGCGCCAGCAGCTCGGCTACAGAGTTCAATGAGCAGTTCTTC.

This clone came up a few times. Different DNA sequences within this sample yield the same CDR3. The chain employs TRBV5-1 and TRBJ2-1, with D hard to call. Germline V gene data show CDR1 as SGHRS and CDR2 as YFSETQ. This CDR3 has 13 amino acids. V was trimmed by 1 base and J by 3 bases, leaving 5 bases between them. The CDR3 spells CASSLNGYNEQFF. CDR3 in DNA: TGCGCCAGCAGCTTGAACGGCTACAATGAGCAGTTCTTC.

This sequence joins TRBV7-9 and TRBJ2-1; D may be TRBD2 (7 bases). This CDR3 is 15 amino acids long. In germline, CDR1 is SEHNR, CDR2 FQNEAQ (reference sequence). V lost 5 bases and J lost 6, with 17 bases in between. CDR3 sequence: CASSQGRELINEQFF. DNA of the CDR3: TGTGCCAGCAGCCAGGGGCGGGAGTTGATCAATGAGCAGTTCTTC.

The J gene is TRBJ2-3, the V gene TRBV5-1; 10 positions agree with TRBD2. CDR1 is SGHRS and CDR2 is YFSETQ in the germline V gene. The CDR3 spans 15 residues. J was trimmed by 4 bases and V by 4 bases; bases with no gene match: 6. As DNA, the CDR3 is TGCGCCAGCAGCCCCTCCAGCGGGAGGGCAGATACGCAGTATTTT. It codes for CASSPSSGRADTQYF.